This T cell receptor beta chain emerged from a study of T-cell reconstitution after alpha-beta-depleted transplantation in children. General observations from the study: Reported findings indicate that, about two months after transplant, alpha-beta T cells came from several hundred expanded clones, which were derived from non-depleted graft cells. The origin of high day-60 TCRbeta diversity in some patients lay in surviving recipient T cells and thymic progenitors.

In its sample, this clonotype was seen a few times. Its target is not known. TCRbeta library preparation incorporated unique molecular identifiers. TCRdb re-derived calls from the PCR reads in MiXCR, one entry per CDR3 protein. The repertoire holds approximately 220,000 distinct CDR3 sequences, with roughly a sixth as singletons. The CDR3 has 15 amino acids. Trimming shortened V by 6 bases and J by 3 bases, and 12 bases separated the two germline ends. The material sequenced was PBMCs, mostly from graft donor cells, taken 360 days after TCRalphabeta/CD19-depleted stem cell transplant. The source of this sequence is a male patient between 2 and 10 years old who had a stem cell transplant for acute lymphoblastic leukemia, so the T cells may come from the graft donor. The V call is TRBV12-3 or TRBV12-4, the J call TRBJ2-6, with D tentatively TRBD1 (6 bases). CDR3 in DNA: TGTGCCAGCAGCTCTACAGGGAGTGGGGCCAACGTCCTGACTTTC. Amino acids: CASSSTGSGANVLTF.